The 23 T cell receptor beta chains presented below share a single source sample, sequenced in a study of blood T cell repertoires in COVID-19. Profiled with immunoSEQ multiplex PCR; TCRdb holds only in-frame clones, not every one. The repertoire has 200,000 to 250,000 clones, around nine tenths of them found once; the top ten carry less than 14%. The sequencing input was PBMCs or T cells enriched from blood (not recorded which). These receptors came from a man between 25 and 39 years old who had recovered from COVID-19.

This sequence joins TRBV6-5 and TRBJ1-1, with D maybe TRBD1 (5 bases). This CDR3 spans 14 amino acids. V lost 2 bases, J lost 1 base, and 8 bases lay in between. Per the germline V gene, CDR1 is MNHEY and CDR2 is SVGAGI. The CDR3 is CASSYQGKNTEAFF. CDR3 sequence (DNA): TGTGCCAGCAGTTACCAGGGAAAGAACACTGAAGCTTTCTTT.

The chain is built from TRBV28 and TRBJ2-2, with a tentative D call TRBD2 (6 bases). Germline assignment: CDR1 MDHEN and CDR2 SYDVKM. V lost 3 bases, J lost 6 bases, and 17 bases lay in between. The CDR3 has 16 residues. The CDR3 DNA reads TGTGCCAGCAGTTTTTACGACGACCCGGGGGCCGGGGAGCTGTTTTTT. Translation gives CASSFYDDPGAGELFF.

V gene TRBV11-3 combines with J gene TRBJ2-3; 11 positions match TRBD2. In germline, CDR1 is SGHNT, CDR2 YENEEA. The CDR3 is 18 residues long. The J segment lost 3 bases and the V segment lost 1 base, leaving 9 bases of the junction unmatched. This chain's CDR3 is CASSLGAGTSGFTDTQYF. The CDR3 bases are TGTGCCAGCAGCTTAGGGGCTGGGACTAGCGGTTTTACAGATACGCAGTATTTT.

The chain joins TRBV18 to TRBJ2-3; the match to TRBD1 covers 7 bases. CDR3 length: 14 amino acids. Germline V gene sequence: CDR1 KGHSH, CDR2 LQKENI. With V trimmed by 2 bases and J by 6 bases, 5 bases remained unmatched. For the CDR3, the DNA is TGTGCCAGCTCACCAAGGGACAGCTTGGATACGCAGTATTTT. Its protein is CASSPRDSLDTQYF. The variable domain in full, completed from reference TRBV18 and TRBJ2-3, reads NAGVMQNPRHLVRRRGQEARLRCSPMKGHSHVYWYRQLPEEGLKFMVYLQKENIIDESGMPKERFSAEFPKEGPSILRIQQVVRGDSAAYFCASSPRDSLDTQYFGPGTRLTVL.

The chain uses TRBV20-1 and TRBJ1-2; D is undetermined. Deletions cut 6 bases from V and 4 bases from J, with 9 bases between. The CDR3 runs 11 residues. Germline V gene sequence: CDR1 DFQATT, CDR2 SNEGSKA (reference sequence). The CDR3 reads CSAALGYGYTF. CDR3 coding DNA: TGCAGTGCAGCGTTGGGCTATGGCTACACCTTC.

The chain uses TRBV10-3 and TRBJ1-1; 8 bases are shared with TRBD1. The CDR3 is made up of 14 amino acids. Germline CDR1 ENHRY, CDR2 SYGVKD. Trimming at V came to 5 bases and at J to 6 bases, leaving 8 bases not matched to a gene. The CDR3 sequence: CAISKGQEGAEAFF. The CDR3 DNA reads TGTGCCATCAGTAAGGGACAGGAGGGAGCTGAAGCTTTCTTT.

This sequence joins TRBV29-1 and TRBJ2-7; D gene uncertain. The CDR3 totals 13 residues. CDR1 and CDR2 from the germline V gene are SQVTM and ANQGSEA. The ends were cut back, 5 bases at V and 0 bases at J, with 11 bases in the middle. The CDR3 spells CSVLGRSSYEQYF. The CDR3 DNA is TGCAGCGTTCTCGGTAGAAGCTCCTACGAGCAGTACTTC.

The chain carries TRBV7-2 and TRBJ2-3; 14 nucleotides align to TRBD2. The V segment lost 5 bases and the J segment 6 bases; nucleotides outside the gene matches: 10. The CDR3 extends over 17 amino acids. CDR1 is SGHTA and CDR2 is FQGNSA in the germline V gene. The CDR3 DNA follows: TGTGCCAGCAGCCCACAGCTGACTAGCGGGGGGGCTGATACGCAGTATTTT. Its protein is CASSPQLTSGGADTQYF.

CDR3: CASSLGGQAEGTQYF. The DNA for the CDR3 is TGTGCCAGCAGTTTGGGGGGACAGGCAGAAGGTACGCAGTATTTT. The chain carries TRBV28 and TRBJ2-3; 8 bases fit TRBD1. The germline V gene has CDR1 MDHEN and CDR2 SYDVKM. This CDR3 has 15 amino acids. The V segment lost 3 bases and the J segment 8 bases; nucleotides outside the gene matches: 10. The full variable domain, in which reference TRBV28 and TRBJ2-3 provide the parts outside the CDR3, is DVKVTQSSRYLVKRTGEKVFLECVQDMDHENMFWYRQDPGLGLRLIYFSYDVKMKEKGDIPEGYSVSREKKERFSLILESASTNQTSMYLCASSLGGQAEGTQYFGPGTRLTVL.

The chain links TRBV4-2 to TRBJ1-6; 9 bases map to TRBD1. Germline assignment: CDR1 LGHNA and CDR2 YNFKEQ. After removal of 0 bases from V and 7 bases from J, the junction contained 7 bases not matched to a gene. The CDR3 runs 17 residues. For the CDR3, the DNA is TGTGCCAGCAGCCAAGATCCGGGACAGGGAAGAAATTCACCCCTCCACTTT. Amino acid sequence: CASSQDPGQGRNSPLHF.

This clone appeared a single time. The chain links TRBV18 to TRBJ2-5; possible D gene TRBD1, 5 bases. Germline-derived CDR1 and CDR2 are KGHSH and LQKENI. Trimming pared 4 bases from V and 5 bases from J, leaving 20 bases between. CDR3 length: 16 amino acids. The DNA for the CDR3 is TGTGCCAGCTCACGTGATAACCCTAGGTGGGGCGAGACCCAGTACTTC. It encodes CASSRDNPRWGETQYF. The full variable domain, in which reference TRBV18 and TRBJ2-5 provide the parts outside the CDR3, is NAGVMQNPRHLVRRRGQEARLRCSPMKGHSHVYWYRQLPEEGLKFMVYLQKENIIDESGMPKERFSAEFPKEGPSILRIQQVVRGDSAAYFCASSRDNPRWGETQYFGPGTRLLVL.

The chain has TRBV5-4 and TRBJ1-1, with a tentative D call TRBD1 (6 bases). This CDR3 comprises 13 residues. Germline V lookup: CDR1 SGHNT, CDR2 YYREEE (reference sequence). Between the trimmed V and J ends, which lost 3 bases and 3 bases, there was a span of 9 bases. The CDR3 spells CASSSRQDTEAFF. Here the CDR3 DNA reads TGTGCCAGCAGCTCCCGACAGGACACTGAAGCTTTCTTT. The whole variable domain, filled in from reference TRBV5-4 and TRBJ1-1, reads ETGVTQSPTHLIKTRGQQVTLRCSSQSGHNTVSWYQQALGQGPQFIFQYYREEENGRGNFPPRFSGLQFPNYSSELNVNALELDDSALYLCASSSRQDTEAFFGQGTRLTVV.

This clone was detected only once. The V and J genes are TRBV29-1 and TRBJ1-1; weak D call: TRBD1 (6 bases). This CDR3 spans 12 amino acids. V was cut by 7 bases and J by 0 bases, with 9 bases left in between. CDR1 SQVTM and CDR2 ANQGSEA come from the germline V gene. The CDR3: CSAGQLNTEAFF. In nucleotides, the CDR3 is TGCAGCGCCGGACAGTTGAACACTGAAGCTTTCTTT.

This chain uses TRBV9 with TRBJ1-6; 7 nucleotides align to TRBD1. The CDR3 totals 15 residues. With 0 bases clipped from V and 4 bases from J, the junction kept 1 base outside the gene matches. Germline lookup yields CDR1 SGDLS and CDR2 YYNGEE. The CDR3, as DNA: TGTGCCAGCAGCGTAGGACAGGGATATAATTCACCCCTCCACTTT. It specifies CASSVGQGYNSPLHF.

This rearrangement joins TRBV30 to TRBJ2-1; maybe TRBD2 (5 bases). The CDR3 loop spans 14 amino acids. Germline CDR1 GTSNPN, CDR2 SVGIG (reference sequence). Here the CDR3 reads CACRRAAFDNEQFF. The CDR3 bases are TGTGCTTGCAGGCGGGCAGCGTTTGACAATGAGCAGTTCTTC.

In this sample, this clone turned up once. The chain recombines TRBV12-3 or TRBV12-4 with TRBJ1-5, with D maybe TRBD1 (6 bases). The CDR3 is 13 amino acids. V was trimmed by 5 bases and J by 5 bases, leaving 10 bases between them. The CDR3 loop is CASSQQGYQPQHF. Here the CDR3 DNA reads TGTGCCAGCAGTCAACAGGGATATCAGCCCCAGCATTTT.

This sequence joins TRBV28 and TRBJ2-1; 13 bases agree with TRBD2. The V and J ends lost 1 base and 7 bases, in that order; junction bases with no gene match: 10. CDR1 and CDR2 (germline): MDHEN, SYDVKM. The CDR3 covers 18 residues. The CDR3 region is CASSLSLAGGLRSNEQFF. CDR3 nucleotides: TGTGCCAGCAGTTTATCACTAGCGGGAGGGCTTAGGTCGAATGAGCAGTTCTTC.

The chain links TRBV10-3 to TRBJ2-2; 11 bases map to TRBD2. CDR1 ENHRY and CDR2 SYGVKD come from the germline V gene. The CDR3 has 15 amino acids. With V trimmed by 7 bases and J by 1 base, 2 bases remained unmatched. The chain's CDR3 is CAITGTSGNTGELFF. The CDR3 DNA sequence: TGTGCCATCACCGGGACTAGCGGGAACACCGGGGAGCTGTTTTTT.

The CDR3 DNA follows: TGTGCCAGCTCACCACCTAGTGGACTAGGGAATGAGCAGTTCTTC. It yields the protein CASSPPSGLGNEQFF. The rearrangement links TRBV18 to TRBJ2-1; TRBD2 matches 7 bases. The trim removed 0 bases at V and 7 bases at J, leaving 6 bases unmatched. Germline V gene data show CDR1 as KGHSH and CDR2 as LQKENI. The CDR3 has 15 amino acids.

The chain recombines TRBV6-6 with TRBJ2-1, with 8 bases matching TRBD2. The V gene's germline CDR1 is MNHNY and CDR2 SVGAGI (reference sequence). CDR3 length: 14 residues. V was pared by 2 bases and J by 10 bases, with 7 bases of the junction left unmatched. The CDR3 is CASSYTGGSQEQFF. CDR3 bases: TGTGCCAGCAGTTACACGGGAGGGTCTCAGGAGCAGTTCTTC.

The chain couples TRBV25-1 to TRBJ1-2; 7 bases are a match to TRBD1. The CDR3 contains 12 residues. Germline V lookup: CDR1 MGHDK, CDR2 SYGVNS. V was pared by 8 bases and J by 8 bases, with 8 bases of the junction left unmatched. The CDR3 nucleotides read TGTGCCAGCCTCCAGGGGGAGTTCGGCTACACCTTC. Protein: CASLQGEFGYTF.

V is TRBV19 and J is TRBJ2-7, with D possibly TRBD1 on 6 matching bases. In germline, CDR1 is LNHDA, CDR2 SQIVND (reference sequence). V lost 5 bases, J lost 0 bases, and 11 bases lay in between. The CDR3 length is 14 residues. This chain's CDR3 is CASSLDSRSYEQYF. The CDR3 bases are TGTGCCAGTAGTTTGGACAGCCGCTCCTACGAGCAGTACTTC.

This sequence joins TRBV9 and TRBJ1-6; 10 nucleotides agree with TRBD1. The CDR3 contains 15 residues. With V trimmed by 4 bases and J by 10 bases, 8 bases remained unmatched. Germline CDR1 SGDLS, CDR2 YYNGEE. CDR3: CASSPRDRGESPLHF. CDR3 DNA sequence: TGTGCCAGCAGCCCCCGGGACAGGGGAGAATCACCCCTCCACTTT.